This T cell receptor beta chain was sequenced for a study of CXCR3-negative and CXCR3-positive naive CD8 T cells. Looked up from germline, CDR1 is MDHEN and CDR2 is SYDVKM. This CDR3 contains 14 residues. Researchers prepared the TRB cDNA libraries using 5' RACE with UMI labels. TCRdb re-called the 5' RACE reads; one entry per CDR3 protein, DNA not given. The listing records about 66,000 distinct CDR3 sequences. Sequences were obtained from naive CXCR3- CD8+ T cells from blood. Subset specified: CD45RO-CCR7+CD27+CD95- naive CD8+ T cells lacking CXCR3 (TNR3-). This chain connects TRBV28 to TRBJ1-2; TCRdb picks TRBD1, but there is no DNA to check that call. The TCR sequence derives from a human donor in good health. Some clones in this sample may be carry-over from other donors' samples. The CDR3 region is CASSDRGRDYGYTF.